This TCR beta chain was retrieved from a study of cytomegalovirus exposure and HLA in healthy donors. Across the whole study: The 120 validation repertoires used the same platform as the approximately 670 first-cohort repertoires (as reported by a later analysis).

To note about this clone: Its antigen is unidentified.

Findings and limits, study-wide: The study listed some 160 cytomegalovirus-associated TCR beta chains.

The protocol was immunoSEQ multiplex PCR, while the TCRdb copy is restricted to in-frame clones and leaves out a portion. Among about 360,000 clones listed, roughly 89% were seen once. Germline V CDR1 and CDR2: MNHNY, SVGAGI (reference sequence). Trimming removed 0 bases at V and 4 bases at J, with 11 bases between. This CDR3 contains 15 residues. The 120-subject validation cohort, separate from the approximately 670-subject first cohort, included the donors. The TCR comes from a woman between 18 and 29 years old in good health and CMV-seronegative. The chain is built from TRBV6-6 and TRBJ2-3, with a weak D call TRBD1 (6 bases). Input material: PBMCs. The CDR3 reads CASSYSPGAADTQYF. Here the CDR3 DNA reads TGTGCCAGCAGTTACTCGCCAGGGGCAGCAGATACGCAGTATTTT.